This T cell receptor (beta chain) was identified in a study of blood T cell repertoires in COVID-19. Study as a whole: Sites in the United States, Italy and Spain provided acute and convalescent COVID-19 samples. Nucleic acid was either cDNA or gDNA, and it came from T cells, B-cell-depleted T cells, or PBMCs.

This CDR3 has 15 residues. CDR1 KGHSH and CDR2 LQKENI come from the germline V gene. The V segment lost 3 bases and the J segment 4 bases; nucleotides outside the gene matches: 6. Per the original methods: How many nucleated cells were present was estimated from reference gene primer amplification. TCRdb keeps only in-frame clones here, not all; method: immunoSEQ multiplex PCR. The DNA was the basis for D and trimming; V, J and clone size are from that table. The sample records about 180,000 clones, over 75% being singletons. Source material: peripheral blood. This rearrangement joins TRBV18 to TRBJ2-5; 9 positions match TRBD1. This receptor was identified in a man aged 55 to 69 with acute or convalescent COVID-19. The CDR3: CASSPLGTGRETQYF. The CDR3 bases are TGTGCCAGCTCACCGCTCGGGACAGGGAGAGAGACCCAGTACTTC.